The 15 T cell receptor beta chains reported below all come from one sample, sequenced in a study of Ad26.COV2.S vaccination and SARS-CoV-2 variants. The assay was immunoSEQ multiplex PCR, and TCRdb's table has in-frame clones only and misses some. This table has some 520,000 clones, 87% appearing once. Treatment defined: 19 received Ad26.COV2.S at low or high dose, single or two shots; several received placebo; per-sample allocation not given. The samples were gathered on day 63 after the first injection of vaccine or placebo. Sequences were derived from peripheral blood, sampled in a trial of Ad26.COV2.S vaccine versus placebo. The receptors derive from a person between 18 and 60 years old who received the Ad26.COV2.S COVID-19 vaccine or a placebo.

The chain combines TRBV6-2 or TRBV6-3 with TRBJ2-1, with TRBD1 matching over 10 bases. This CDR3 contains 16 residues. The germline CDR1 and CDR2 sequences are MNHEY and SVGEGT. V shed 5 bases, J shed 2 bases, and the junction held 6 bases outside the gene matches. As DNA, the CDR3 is TGTGCCAGCAGTCTCCGGGACAGGGGCACCTACAATGAGCAGTTCTTC. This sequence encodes CASSLRDRGTYNEQFF.

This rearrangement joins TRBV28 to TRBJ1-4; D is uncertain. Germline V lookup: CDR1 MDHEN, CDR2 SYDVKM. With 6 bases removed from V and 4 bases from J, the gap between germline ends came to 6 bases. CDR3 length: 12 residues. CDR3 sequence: CASSPGNEKLFF. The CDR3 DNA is TGTGCCAGCAGCCCGGGTAATGAAAAACTGTTTTTT.

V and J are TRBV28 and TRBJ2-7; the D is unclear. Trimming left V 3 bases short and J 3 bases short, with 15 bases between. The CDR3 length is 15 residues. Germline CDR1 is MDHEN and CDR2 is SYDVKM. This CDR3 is CASSFLVQARYEQYF. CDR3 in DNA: TGTGCCAGCAGTTTTTTAGTCCAGGCCCGCTACGAGCAGTACTTC. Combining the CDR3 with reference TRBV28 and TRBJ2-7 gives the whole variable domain DVKVTQSSRYLVKRTGEKVFLECVQDMDHENMFWYRQDPGLGLRLIYFSYDVKMKEKGDIPEGYSVSREKKERFSLILESASTNQTSMYLCASSFLVQARYEQYFGPGTRLTVT.

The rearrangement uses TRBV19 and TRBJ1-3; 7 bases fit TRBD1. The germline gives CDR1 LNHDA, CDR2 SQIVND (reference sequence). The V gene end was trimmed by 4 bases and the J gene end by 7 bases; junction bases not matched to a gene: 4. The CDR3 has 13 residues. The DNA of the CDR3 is TGTGCCAGTAGTACGACAGGGTGGAACACCATATATTTT. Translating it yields CASSTTGWNTIYF.

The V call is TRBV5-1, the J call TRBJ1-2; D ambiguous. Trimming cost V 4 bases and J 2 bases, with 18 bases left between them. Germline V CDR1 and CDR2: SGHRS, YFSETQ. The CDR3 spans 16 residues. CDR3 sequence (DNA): TGCGCCAGCAGCCCCCATCTCTCCGACGGAAACTATGGCTACACCTTC. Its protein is CASSPHLSDGNYGYTF.

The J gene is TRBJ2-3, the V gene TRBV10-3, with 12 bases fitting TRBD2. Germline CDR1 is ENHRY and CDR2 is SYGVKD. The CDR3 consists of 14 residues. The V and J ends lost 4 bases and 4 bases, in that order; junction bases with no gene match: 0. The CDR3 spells CAISGLAGADTQYF. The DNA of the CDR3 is TGTGCCATCAGTGGACTAGCGGGAGCAGATACGCAGTATTTT.

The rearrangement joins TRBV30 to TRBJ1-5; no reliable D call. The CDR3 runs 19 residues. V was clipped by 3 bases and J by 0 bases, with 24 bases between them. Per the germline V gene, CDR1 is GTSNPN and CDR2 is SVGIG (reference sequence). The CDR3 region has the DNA TGTGCCTGGAGGGAGAGGCGGCGGCGGTCAAACGTTAGCAATCAGCCCCAGCATTTT. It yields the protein CAWRERRRRSNVSNQPQHF.

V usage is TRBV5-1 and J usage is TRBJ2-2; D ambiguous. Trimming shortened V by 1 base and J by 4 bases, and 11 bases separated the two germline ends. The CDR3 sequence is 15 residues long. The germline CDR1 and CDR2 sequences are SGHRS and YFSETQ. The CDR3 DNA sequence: TGCGCCAGCAGCTTGTCTGTCAGCAGCACCGGGGAGCTGTTTTTT. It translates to CASSLSVSSTGELFF.

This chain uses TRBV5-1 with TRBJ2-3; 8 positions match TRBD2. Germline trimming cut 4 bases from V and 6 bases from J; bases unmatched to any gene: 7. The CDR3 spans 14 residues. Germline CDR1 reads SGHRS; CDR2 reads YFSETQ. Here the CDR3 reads CASSLGTRADTQYF. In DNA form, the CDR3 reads TGCGCCAGCAGCCTGGGGACTAGAGCTGATACGCAGTATTTT. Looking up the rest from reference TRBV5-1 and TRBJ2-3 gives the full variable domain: KAGVTQTPRYLIKTRGQQVTLSCSPISGHRSVSWYQQTPGQGLQFLFEYFSETQRNKGNFPGRFSGRQFSNSRSEMNVSTLELGDSALYLCASSLGTRADTQYFGPGTRLTVL.

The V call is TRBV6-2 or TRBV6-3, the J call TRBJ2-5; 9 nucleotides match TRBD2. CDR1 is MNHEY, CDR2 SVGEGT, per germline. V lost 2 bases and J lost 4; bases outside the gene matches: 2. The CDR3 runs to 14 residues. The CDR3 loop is CASSYQLAGETQYF. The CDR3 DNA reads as TGTGCCAGCAGTTACCAACTAGCGGGAGAGACCCAGTACTTC.

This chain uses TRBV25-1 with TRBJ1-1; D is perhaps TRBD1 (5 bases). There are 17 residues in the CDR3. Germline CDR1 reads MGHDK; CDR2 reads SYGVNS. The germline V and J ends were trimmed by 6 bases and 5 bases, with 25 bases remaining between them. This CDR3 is CASSTKGNRLRRTEAFF. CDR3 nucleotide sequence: TGTGCCAGCAGCACTAAAGGGAACAGGTTAAGGAGAACTGAAGCTTTCTTT. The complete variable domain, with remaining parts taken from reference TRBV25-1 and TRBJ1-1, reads EADIYQTPRYLVIGTGKKITLECSQTMGHDKMYWYQQDPGMELHLIHYSYGVNSTEKGDLSSESTVSRIRTEHFPLTLESARPSHTSQYLCASSTKGNRLRRTEAFFGQGTRLTVV.

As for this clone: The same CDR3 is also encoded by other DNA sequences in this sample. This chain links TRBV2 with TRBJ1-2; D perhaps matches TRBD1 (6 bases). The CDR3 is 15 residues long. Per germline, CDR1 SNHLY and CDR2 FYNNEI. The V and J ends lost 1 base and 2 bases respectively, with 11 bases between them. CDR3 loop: CASSEVGQGNYGYTF. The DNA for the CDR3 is TGTGCCAGCAGTGAAGTGGGGCAGGGGAACTATGGCTACACCTTC.

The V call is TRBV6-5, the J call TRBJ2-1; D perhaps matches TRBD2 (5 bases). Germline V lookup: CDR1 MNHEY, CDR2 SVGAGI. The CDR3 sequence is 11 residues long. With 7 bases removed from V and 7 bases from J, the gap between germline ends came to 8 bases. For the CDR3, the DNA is TGTGCCAGCATCCGAGGGAATGAGCAGTTCTTC. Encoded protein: CASIRGNEQFF.

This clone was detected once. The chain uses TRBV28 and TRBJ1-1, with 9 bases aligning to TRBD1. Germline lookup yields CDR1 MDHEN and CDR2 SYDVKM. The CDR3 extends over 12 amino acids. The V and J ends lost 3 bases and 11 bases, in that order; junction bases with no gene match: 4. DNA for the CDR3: TGTGCCAGCAGTTTGGGGACAGGGTTTGCTTTCTTT. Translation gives CASSLGTGFAFF.

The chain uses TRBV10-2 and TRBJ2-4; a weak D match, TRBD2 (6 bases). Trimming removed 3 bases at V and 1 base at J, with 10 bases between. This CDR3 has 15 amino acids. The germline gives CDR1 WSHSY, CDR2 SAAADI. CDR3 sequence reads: CASSDLASAKNIQYF. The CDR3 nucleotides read TGCGCCAGCAGTGACCTAGCGAGCGCCAAAAACATTCAGTACTTC.